This entry lists 16 T cell receptor beta chains sequenced from one sample in a study of cytomegalovirus exposure and HLA in healthy donors. Use of 60 Vbeta and 13 Jbeta primers characterized the PCR. The repertoire was sequenced with immunoSEQ multiplex PCR; TCRdb's copy has only in-frame clones and lacks some. This sample's table reports over 100,000 clones. The source material was PBMCs. The source of these receptors is a young man in good health and CMV-seronegative.

J is TRBJ2-1 and V is TRBV4-3; 9 bases agree with TRBD1. Germline V gives CDR1 LGHNA, CDR2 YSLEER. The CDR3 spans 15 residues. V lost 4 bases to trimming and J lost 7 bases; unmatched junction nucleotides: 8. The CDR3 spells CASSRQGVRGNEQFF. The CDR3 DNA is TGCGCCAGCAGCCGACAGGGGGTCCGGGGAAATGAGCAGTTCTTC.

This chain joins TRBV7-8 and TRBJ1-4; no clear D gene. The V end lost 6 bases, the J end lost 4 bases, and 18 bases lay between the germline ends. Germline CDR1 reads SGHVS; CDR2 reads FQNEAQ. The CDR3 is 16 residues long. CDR3 sequence (DNA): TGTGCCAGCAGTCCTTACCTCCCGGTGTTTAATGAAAAACTGTTTTTT. Its protein is CASSPYLPVFNEKLFF.

This sequence joins TRBV4-3 and TRBJ2-4; TRBD2 matches at 10 bases. This CDR3 spans 18 amino acids. Germline assignment: CDR1 LGHNA and CDR2 YSLEER. The V and J ends lost 4 bases and 0 bases, in that order; junction bases with no gene match: 9. CDR3 protein: CASSRGDSGGLAKNIQYF. The CDR3 region has the DNA TGCGCCAGCAGCCGGGGAGATAGCGGGGGGTTAGCCAAAAACATTCAGTACTTC.

The gene calls are TRBV2 and TRBJ2-7; the match to TRBD2 covers 9 bases. CDR1 and CDR2 (germline): SNHLY, FYNNEI. The CDR3 covers 16 residues. J gave up 5 bases and V 7 bases, and 15 bases lay outside the gene matches. CDR3 in DNA: TGTGCCAGCAAAGCCGAGGCGGGGGGGCCCGGGCACGAGCAGTACTTC. It translates to CASKAEAGGPGHEQYF.

The rearrangement joins TRBV12-1 to TRBJ1-5; the D call of TRBD1 is as the table states it, not checked on the DNA. TRBV12-1 is noted as a pseudogene. The CDR3 loop spans 15 amino acids. The CDR3 DNA reads TGTGCCAGCAGCCTGGAGGACAGAAACAATCAGCCCCAGCATTTT. It codes for CASSLEDRNNQPQHF.

The chain has TRBV7-7 and TRBJ2-7; tentative D call: TRBD2 (6 bases). Germline V CDR1 and CDR2: SSHAT, FNYEAQ (reference sequence). This CDR3 is built from 15 residues. V was cut by 5 bases and J by 3 bases, with 17 bases left in between. The CDR3 sequence: CASSPAGSPDYEQYF. As DNA, the CDR3 is TGTGCCAGCAGCCCGGCGGGGTCCCCCGACTACGAGCAGTACTTC.

The chain combines TRBV28 with TRBJ1-2; D gene uncertain. V gave up 7 bases and J gave up 5 bases, with 17 bases separating them. Germline V gives CDR1 MDHEN, CDR2 SYDVKM. CDR3 length: 14 residues. The CDR3 loop is CASTEETRGYGYTF. The CDR3 DNA is TGTGCCAGCACCGAAGAGACTCGCGGGTATGGCTACACCTTC.

This chain connects TRBV9 to TRBJ1-4; 7 nucleotides match TRBD1. The CDR3 totals 15 residues. The germline V gene has CDR1 SGDLS and CDR2 YYNGEE. Unmatched junction bases numbered 6, after V lost 0 bases and J lost 7 bases. Written as DNA, the CDR3 is TGTGCCAGCAGCGTAGAGTCAGGGGGGAGTGAAAAACTGTTTTTT. It is translated as CASSVESGGSEKLFF.

V gene TRBV11-2 combines with J gene TRBJ2-7; no definite D call. Germline V gene sequence: CDR1 SGHAT, CDR2 FQNNGV. V gave up 1 base and J gave up 3 bases, with 16 bases separating them. This CDR3 has 16 amino acids. The CDR3 bases are TGTGCCAGCAGCTTAGTCGGTTTAGATATGAACTACGAGCAGTACTTC. Protein sequence: CASSLVGLDMNYEQYF.

CDR3 in amino acids: CASSLRTEGNGNTIYF. The CDR3 DNA follows: TGCGCCAGCAGCCTAAGGACGGAGGGAAATGGAAACACCATATATTTT. The V call is TRBV4-3, the J call TRBJ1-3, with no clear D. Trimming shortened V by 4 bases and J by 3 bases, and 16 bases separated the two germline ends. The CDR3 covers 16 residues. Germline V gene data show CDR1 as LGHNA and CDR2 as YSLEER.

This chain joins TRBV11-2 and TRBJ2-4, with a tentative D call TRBD1 (5 bases). Trimming took 0 bases from V and 1 from J, leaving 16 bases between them. Germline V lookup: CDR1 SGHAT, CDR2 FQNNGV. The CDR3 runs to 18 residues. The CDR3 loop reads CASSLDRPAAGAKNIQYF. DNA for the CDR3: TGTGCCAGCAGCTTAGATCGACCCGCGGCAGGGGCCAAAAACATTCAGTACTTC.

The V and J genes are TRBV9 and TRBJ2-1; D remains unclear. This CDR3 is built from 12 residues. Looked up from germline, CDR1 is SGDLS and CDR2 is YYNGEE. V lost 4 bases and J 3 bases, leaving 5 bases between the germline ends. The CDR3 protein is CASSPSYNEQFF. The CDR3 DNA reads TGTGCCAGCAGCCCTAGCTACAATGAGCAGTTCTTC.

The V and J genes are TRBV6-5 and TRBJ2-3; a possible D gene is TRBD2 (6 bases). This CDR3 is 13 amino acids long. Germline V gene lookup returns CDR1 MNHEY and CDR2 SVGAGI. DNA of the CDR3: TGTGCGTCGGGGGTAGTTTATGGAGATACGCAGTATTTT. Amino acids: CASGVVYGDTQYF.

This rearrangement joins TRBV4-3 to TRBJ1-2, with TRBD1 identical over 8 bases. The germline CDR1 and CDR2 sequences are LGHNA and YSLEER. This CDR3 is 15 amino acids long. After removal of 1 base from V and 3 bases from J, the junction contained 4 bases not matched to a gene. The CDR3 region is CASSQGMTGDYGYTF. CDR3 nucleotide sequence: TGCGCCAGCAGCCAAGGGATGACAGGGGACTATGGCTACACCTTC.

The V gene is TRBV5-8, the J gene TRBJ1-2, with TRBD1 identical over 7 bases. V shed 6 bases and J 13 bases; nucleotides not matched to a gene: 6. The CDR3 contains 10 residues. Germline V CDR1 and CDR2: SGHTS, YDEGEE. DNA of the CDR3: TGTGCCAGCAAGACAGGGACCCTCACCTTC. Its translation: CASKTGTLTF.

The rearrangement joins TRBV5-4 to TRBJ2-7, with TRBD1 matching over 10 bases. This CDR3 has 14 amino acids. V was pared by 3 bases and J by 3 bases, with 3 bases of the junction left unmatched. Germline V gene data show CDR1 as SGHNT and CDR2 as YYREEE (reference sequence). In DNA, the CDR3 is TGTGCCAGCAGCTCGGGACAGGGGAACTACGAGCAGTACTTC. This translates into CASSSGQGNYEQYF.